These 20 T cell receptor beta chains originate from one sample sequenced in a study of blood T cell repertoires in COVID-19. This table comes from immunoSEQ multiplex PCR, and its TCRdb copy is limited to in-frame clones, with some not included. The table shows 29,000 or so clones, with under 95% occurring only once. The sample was peripheral blood. The receptors here all came from a man aged 45 to 65 with active COVID-19.

This chain connects TRBV18 to TRBJ2-7; TRBD2 agrees at 7 bases. With V trimmed by 6 bases and J by 2 bases, 10 bases remained unmatched. Per the germline V gene, CDR1 is KGHSH and CDR2 is LQKENI. The CDR3 covers 15 residues. The CDR3 region is CASSTPQRGAYEQYF. The CDR3 nucleotides are TGTGCCAGCTCGACTCCCCAGCGGGGTGCCTACGAGCAGTACTTC.

The chain joins TRBV19 to TRBJ2-5; 10 nucleotides match TRBD2. The germline gives CDR1 LNHDA, CDR2 SQIVND (reference sequence). This CDR3 comprises 16 residues. Losses at the gene ends were 7 bases for V and 3 bases for J; bases not matched to a gene: 11. CDR3 in amino acids: CASTKRLAGLKETQYF. The CDR3 region has the DNA TGTGCCAGTACTAAGAGACTAGCGGGCCTTAAAGAGACCCAGTACTTC.

The chain carries TRBV12-5 and TRBJ1-6; 7 nucleotides match TRBD1. The CDR3 is made up of 17 amino acids. The V gene end was trimmed by 6 bases and the J gene end by 8 bases; junction bases not matched to a gene: 16. Germline V gives CDR1 LGHNT, CDR2 FRNRAP. The CDR3 nucleotides read TGTGCTAGTGGGGAAACGACAGGGAATAAGTTGGATTCACCCCTCCACTTT. It specifies CASGETTGNKLDSPLHF.

The chain uses TRBV28 and TRBJ1-2; 8 bases line up with TRBD1. J lost 2 bases, V lost 6 bases, and 8 bases had no gene match. The germline V gene has CDR1 MDHEN and CDR2 SYDVKM. This CDR3 is 15 amino acids long. CDR3 protein: CASRYPRQGNYGYTF. The CDR3 coding sequence is TGTGCCAGCAGGTACCCTAGACAGGGGAACTATGGCTACACCTTC.

This chain uses TRBV5-1 with TRBJ2-1, with 9 bases fitting TRBD2. This CDR3 is 15 amino acids long. Looked up from germline, CDR1 is SGHRS and CDR2 is YFSETQ. Losses at the gene ends were 3 bases for V and 2 bases for J; bases not matched to a gene: 3. CDR3 in DNA: TGCGCCAGCAGCTCCTTAGCGGGGGCCTACAATGAGCAGTTCTTC. The encoded protein is CASSSLAGAYNEQFF.

This clone occurred once. The rearrangement joins TRBV6-1 to TRBJ1-2; D unresolved. Germline V CDR1 and CDR2: MNHNS, SASEGT. The ends were cut back, 2 bases at V and 2 bases at J, with 6 bases in the middle. This CDR3 region has 13 residues. The CDR3 nucleotides are TGTGCCAGCAGTGAAATCCAGAACTATGGCTACACCTTC. This encodes CASSEIQNYGYTF.

This chain connects TRBV5-1 to TRBJ2-6; 7 nucleotides agree with TRBD1. The CDR3 has 18 residues. The germline V gene has CDR1 SGHRS and CDR2 YFSETQ. V was pared by 0 bases and J by 0 bases, with 6 bases of the junction left unmatched. CDR3 DNA sequence: TGCGCCAGCAGCTTGGAGGGGGCCCAGAGCTCTGGGGCCAACGTCCTGACTTTC. Translation gives CASSLEGAQSSGANVLTF. The variable domain in full, with the rest retrieved from reference TRBV5-1 and TRBJ2-6, is KAGVTQTPRYLIKTRGQQVTLSCSPISGHRSVSWYQQTPGQGLQFLFEYFSETQRNKGNFPGRFSGRQFSNSRSEMNVSTLELGDSALYLCASSLEGAQSSGANVLTFGAGSRLTVL.

This sequence joins TRBV7-2 and TRBJ1-2, with D possibly being TRBD1 (6 bases). Germline lookup yields CDR1 SGHTA and CDR2 FQGNSA. This CDR3 has 16 amino acids. Trimming shortened V by 4 bases and J by 0 bases, and 15 bases separated the two germline ends. CDR3 amino acids: CASSSRQASANYGYTF. CDR3 coding DNA: TGTGCCAGCAGCTCCCGACAGGCCAGTGCTAACTATGGCTACACCTTC.

This rearrangement joins TRBV4-1 to TRBJ1-5, with D unclear. Germline CDR1 is MGHRA and CDR2 is YSYEKL. Trimming stripped 3 bases from V and 3 bases from J, with 15 bases between. The CDR3 contains 16 residues. The CDR3 DNA is TGCGCCAGCAGCCATGAGCCAGGTACAATCAATCAGCCCCAGCATTTT. Translating it yields CASSHEPGTINQPQHF.

The rearrangement joins TRBV12-5 to TRBJ2-2, with 14 bases fitting TRBD2. The germline gives CDR1 LGHNT, CDR2 FRNRAP. Unmatched junction bases numbered 8, after V lost 5 bases and J lost 0 bases. This CDR3 has 19 amino acids. The CDR3 DNA is TGTGCTAGTGGTCTACCCGGGACTAGCGGGAGAACGAACACCGGGGAGCTGTTTTTT. This translates into CASGLPGTSGRTNTGELFF.

The rearrangement uses TRBV6-5 and TRBJ2-1; 8 bases match TRBD1. Germline V gene lookup returns CDR1 MNHEY and CDR2 SVGAGI. This CDR3 has 13 residues. V was pared by 7 bases and J by 4 bases, with 3 bases of the junction left unmatched. CDR3 bases: TGTGCCAGCACCGACAGGGGATACAATGAGCAGTTCTTC. Amino acids: CASTDRGYNEQFF.

The chain joins TRBV7-8 to TRBJ1-3; 8 bases line up with TRBD1. The CDR3 loop spans 15 amino acids. The V gene's germline CDR1 is SGHVS and CDR2 FQNEAQ. The V and J ends lost 2 bases and 8 bases, in that order; junction bases with no gene match: 8. The CDR3 nucleotides read TGTGCCAGCAGCTTAACAGACAGGGGCGGTGACACCATATATTTT. Protein product: CASSLTDRGGDTIYF.

The sample holds one count of this clone. V and J are TRBV5-1 and TRBJ2-7, with 7 positions matching TRBD2. CDR1 and CDR2 from the germline V gene are SGHRS and YFSETQ. CDR3 size: 16 residues. V lost 1 base and J lost 1; bases outside the gene matches: 8. The CDR3 region is CASSLSHGGGSYEQYF. The CDR3 DNA sequence: TGCGCCAGCAGCTTGTCCCATGGCGGGGGTTCCTACGAGCAGTACTTC.

J is TRBJ2-5 and V is TRBV6-5; 9 bases are a match to TRBD1. J was trimmed by 5 bases and V by 7 bases; bases with no gene match: 8. CDR1 is MNHEY, CDR2 SVGAGI, per germline. This CDR3 spans 14 amino acids. The DNA of the CDR3 is TGTGCCAGCATTACCGGGACAGGGATTGAGACCCAGTACTTC. Protein sequence: CASITGTGIETQYF.

The chain joins TRBV18 to TRBJ1-6; D perhaps matches TRBD1 (6 bases). The CDR3 totals 16 residues. The V end lost 3 bases, the J end lost 3 bases, and 12 bases lay between the germline ends. Germline-derived CDR1 and CDR2 are KGHSH and LQKENI. CDR3 loop: CASSPTGMDYNSPLHF. For the CDR3, the DNA is TGTGCCAGCTCACCCACAGGGATGGACTATAATTCACCCCTCCACTTT.

The chain is built from TRBV27 and TRBJ2-7; 10 bases agree with TRBD1. CDR1 is MNHEY and CDR2 is SMNVEV in the germline V gene (reference sequence). V lost 6 bases and J lost 6; bases outside the gene matches: 8. CDR3 length: 14 residues. The CDR3 bases are TGTGCCAGCAGGGGGACAGGGGCGACGGGCGAGCAGTACTTC. Amino acids: CASRGTGATGEQYF.

J is TRBJ2-1 and V is TRBV4-2; TRBD2 aligns across 10 bases. The ends lost 2 bases at V and 4 bases at J; junction bases unmatched: 8. In germline, CDR1 is LGHNA, CDR2 YNFKEQ. The CDR3 consists of 17 residues. CDR3 DNA sequence: TGTGCCAGCAGCCAACCGAGGGGGACTAGCGAATACAATGAGCAGTTCTTC. It translates to CASSQPRGTSEYNEQFF.

The chain links TRBV6-5 to TRBJ1-1; 11 bases line up with TRBD1. This CDR3 has 13 residues. CDR1 is MNHEY and CDR2 is SVGAGI in the germline V gene. Trimming took 6 bases from V and 10 from J; bases not matched to a gene: 7. CDR3 sequence reads: CASRLDRGRGAFF. For the CDR3, the DNA is TGTGCCAGCAGATTGGACAGGGGGCGAGGAGCTTTCTTT.

The V call is TRBV6-5, the J call TRBJ2-1; 8 positions match TRBD2. J was trimmed by 1 base and V by 11 bases; bases with no gene match: 4. This CDR3 spans 13 amino acids. CDR1 and CDR2 from the germline V gene are MNHEY and SVGAGI. The CDR3 DNA sequence: TGTGCCGGACGACTAGCGTCCTACAATGAGCAGTTCTTC. This sequence encodes CAGRLASYNEQFF.

This chain uses TRBV24-1 with TRBJ2-1; 9 nucleotides align to TRBD1. With V trimmed by 4 bases and J by 5 bases, 5 bases remained unmatched. The CDR3 contains 15 residues. Germline V CDR1 and CDR2: KGHDR, SFDVKD. CDR3 nucleotides: TGTGCCACCAGTGACCCTCGGACAGGGGACAATGAGCAGTTCTTC. Encoded protein: CATSDPRTGDNEQFF.